The clone carrying this T cell receptor (beta chain) was recorded a few times. What it binds is unknown. The sample is drawn from a study of cytomegalovirus exposure and HLA in healthy donors. General observations from the study: Sequence variants that were highly shared formed a cluster that was likely a sequencing artifact.

This cohort consisted of healthy bone marrow donors. Germline assignment: CDR1 SEHNR and CDR2 FQNEAQ (reference sequence). CDR3 length equals 15 residues. V shed 5 bases and J 1 base; nucleotides not matched to a gene: 6. PCR was performed using 60 Vbeta and 13 Jbeta primers. How the authors handled the data: A later analysis counted 65 million to 90 million unique TCR beta chains, around 12 million shared. Clones were read by immunoSEQ multiplex PCR, and TCRdb kept only the in-frame ones, dropping some. That table is the source of V, J and clone size, and D and trimming were worked out from the DNA. The table has fewer than 300,000 clones, 86% seen once.

This chain uses TRBV7-9 with TRBJ1-1; 8 nucleotides agree with TRBD1. Input material: PBMCs. This clonotype was sampled from a middle-aged man in good health and CMV-seropositive. This CDR3 reads CASSTTDRGNTEAFF. In nucleotides, the CDR3 is TGTGCCAGCAGCACCACTGACAGGGGGAACACTGAAGCTTTCTTT.